The 11 T cell receptor beta chains given below trace back to one sample, sequenced in a study of early T cells in non-severe SARS-CoV-2 infection. TCRdb re-called the 5' RACE reads with MiXCR, one entry per CDR3 protein. The top ten clones hold roughly 7% of a sample with 63,000 or so distinct CDR3 sequences, 12% of them seen once. The material sequenced was whole blood. The receptors here all came from an adult who was a healthcare worker with PCR-confirmed SARS-CoV-2 infection or an uninfected control (not recorded which).

This clonotype was detected ten times or more. The V gene is TRBV20-1, the J gene TRBJ2-5; 14 bases fit TRBD2. The CDR3 loop spans 16 amino acids. Trimming took 3 bases from V and 1 from J; bases not matched to a gene: 4. From germline, CDR1 is DFQATT and CDR2 SNEGSKA (reference sequence). CDR3 nucleotides: TGCAGTGCTAGCCTAGGACTAGCGGGGGGCCAAGAGACCCAGTACTTC. Translated: CSASLGLAGGQETQYF.

This clonotype was observed at least ten times. V gene TRBV29-1 combines with J gene TRBJ1-4; D may be TRBD1 (6 bases). This CDR3 is built from 12 residues. The V and J ends lost 0 bases and 15 bases respectively, with 14 bases between them. Germline CDR1 is SQVTM and CDR2 is ANQGSEA. In DNA form, the CDR3 reads TGCAGCGTTGAAGAGGCGACAGGCCAATTGTTTTTT. This encodes CSVEEATGQLFF.

The table lists this clonotype with many counts. CDR3: CASTRGGMETQYF. Written as DNA, the CDR3 is TGTGCCAGCACCCGGGGCGGTATGGAGACCCAGTACTTC. V gene TRBV7-2 combines with J gene TRBJ2-5; either TRBD1 or TRBD2 may fit D (5 bases each). Germline CDR1 reads SGHTA; CDR2 reads FQGNSA. The CDR3 spans 13 residues. Trimming cost V 7 bases and J 5 bases, with 14 bases left between them.

The chain recombines TRBV3-1 with TRBJ2-7; the D call may be TRBD1 or TRBD2 (5 bases each). This CDR3 comprises 14 residues. In germline, CDR1 is LGHDT, CDR2 YNNKEL (reference sequence). The V and J ends lost 4 bases and 3 bases respectively, with 13 bases between them. This CDR3 is CASSLGTAYYEQYF. The DNA of the CDR3 is TGTGCCAGCAGCCTAGGGACCGCATACTACGAGCAGTACTTC.

CDR3 DNA sequence: TGTGCCAGCTCCCCAGACAGTAGCTCCTACAATGAGCAGTTCTTC. Protein product: CASSPDSSSYNEQFF. V and J are TRBV18 and TRBJ2-1; D might be TRBD1 (5 bases). Germline CDR1 reads KGHSH; CDR2 reads LQKENI. Trimming left V 6 bases short and J 0 bases short, with 12 bases between. CDR3 length: 15 amino acids.

This clonotype was found many times. The CDR3 spells CASSLVGTNTEAFF. CDR3 DNA: TGTGCCAGCAGCTTGGTAGGGACAAACACTGAAGCTTTCTTT. The chain couples TRBV5-6 to TRBJ1-1, with TRBD1 as a possible D gene (6 bases). The V gene lost 0 bases and the J gene lost 2 bases, with 8 bases spanning the gap. The CDR3 consists of 14 residues. Germline V gene lookup returns CDR1 SGHDT and CDR2 YYEEEE.

The chain couples TRBV5-5 to TRBJ2-5; D may be TRBD1 or TRBD2 (5 bases each). CDR1 and CDR2 (germline): SGHKS, YYEKEE (reference sequence). CDR3 length equals 17 residues. V was shortened by 3 bases and J by 4 bases, with 22 bases between the two germline ends. CDR3 bases: TGTGCCAGCAGCTCGGGCCCCGGGGCCCCCGTTCGAGAGACCCAGTACTTC. This sequence encodes CASSSGPGAPVRETQYF.

This clonotype has ten or more counts. The CDR3 DNA follows: TGTGCCAGCAGCTTAGTTAGGACAGGGGGCCAATCACCCCTCCACTTT. As protein: CASSLVRTGGQSPLHF. The chain uses TRBV11-2 and TRBJ1-6; 11 bases agree with TRBD1. The CDR3 has 16 amino acids. The J segment lost 10 bases and the V segment lost 1 base, leaving 6 bases of the junction unmatched. Per germline, CDR1 SGHAT and CDR2 FQNNGV.

V is TRBV6-2 or TRBV6-3 and J is TRBJ2-7, with a tentative D call TRBD1 (6 bases). The CDR3 extends over 16 amino acids. Germline CDR1 is MNHEY and CDR2 is SVGEGT. Between the trimmed V and J ends, which lost 6 bases and 0 bases, there was a span of 18 bases. The CDR3 reads CASRPNPARGSYEQYF. CDR3 nucleotides: TGTGCCAGCAGACCCAATCCGGCCAGGGGCTCCTACGAGCAGTACTTC.

This clonotype was detected many times. V is TRBV11-3 and J is TRBJ1-1; the D gene is possibly TRBD1 (5 bases). Per germline, CDR1 SGHNT and CDR2 YENEEA. This CDR3 comprises 14 residues. The germline V and J ends were trimmed by 1 base and 3 bases, with 9 bases remaining between them. The CDR3 region is CASSLGQGDTEAFF. The CDR3 DNA sequence: TGTGCCAGCAGCTTAGGGCAGGGAGACACTGAAGCTTTCTTT.

This clonotype was seen ten or more times. The chain couples TRBV20-1 to TRBJ1-1, with a weak D call TRBD1 (5 bases). V was pared by 6 bases and J by 3 bases, with 17 bases between. The germline V gene encodes CDR1 DFQATT and CDR2 SNEGSKA (reference sequence). The CDR3 spans 14 residues. The CDR3 DNA sequence: TGCAGTGCCCCGGCAGAGAACAGGCACACTGAAGCTTTCTTT. It encodes CSAPAENRHTEAFF.